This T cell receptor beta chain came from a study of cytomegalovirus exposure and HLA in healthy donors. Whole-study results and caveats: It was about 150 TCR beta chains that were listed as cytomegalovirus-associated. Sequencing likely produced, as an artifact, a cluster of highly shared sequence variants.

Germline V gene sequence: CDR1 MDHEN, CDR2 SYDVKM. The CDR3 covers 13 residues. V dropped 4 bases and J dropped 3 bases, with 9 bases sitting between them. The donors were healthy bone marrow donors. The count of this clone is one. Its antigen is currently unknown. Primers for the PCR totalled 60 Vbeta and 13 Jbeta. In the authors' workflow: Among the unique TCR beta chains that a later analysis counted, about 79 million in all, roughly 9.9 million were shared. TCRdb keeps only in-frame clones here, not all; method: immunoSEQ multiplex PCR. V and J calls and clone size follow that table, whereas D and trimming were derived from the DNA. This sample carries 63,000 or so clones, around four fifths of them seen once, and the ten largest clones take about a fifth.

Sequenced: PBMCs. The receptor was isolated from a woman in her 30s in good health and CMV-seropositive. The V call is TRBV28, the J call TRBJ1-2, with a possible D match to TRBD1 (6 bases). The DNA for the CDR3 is TGTGCCAGCAGTTCCCAGGGGCACTATGGCTACACCTTC. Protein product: CASSSQGHYGYTF.